The next 4 T cell receptor beta chains were all read from a single sample in a study of regulatory and conventional T cells in RAG deficiency. Only in-frame clones appear in the TCRdb table, and some are missing; sequencing was by immunoSEQ multiplex PCR. The profile shows 25,000 to 35,000 clones, about nine tenths of them singletons. In addition, the sample was reused for a study of regulatory T cells. That paper notes: Amplification used 52 TRBV primers and 13 TRBJ primers.

Sequencing input: CD8+ T cells sorted from blood. These receptors were collected from a human donor in good health.

In the case of this clone: The junction shows a germline mismatch at one end, possibly a read error. The V call is TRBV7-7, the J call TRBJ2-3, with 9 bases lining up with TRBD2. This CDR3 region has 16 residues. The germline V gene encodes CDR1 SSHAT and CDR2 FNYEAQ (reference sequence). CDR3 sequence (DNA): TGTGCTAGCAGCTTACGCGGGGGGGCCATTGGAGATACGCAGTATTTT. Protein: CASSLRGGAIGDTQYF.

This chain uses TRBV28 with TRBJ1-2; maybe TRBD1 (5 bases). Germline V lookup: CDR1 MDHEN, CDR2 SYDVKM. There are 16 residues in the CDR3. The V end lost 1 base, the J end lost 5 bases, and 17 bases lay between the germline ends. The CDR3 nucleotides are TGTGCCAGCAGTTTATATTCAGGGTTCACTGGTTATGGCTACACCTTC. It is translated as CASSLYSGFTGYGYTF.

This clone was detected a few times. The J gene is TRBJ1-3, the V gene TRBV28; 10 positions agree with TRBD1. V dropped 5 bases and J dropped 2; count of bases not matched to a gene: 6. The CDR3 extends over 16 amino acids. CDR1 is MDHEN and CDR2 is SYDVKM in the germline V gene. This CDR3 is CASSLTGTGAGNTIYF. DNA of the CDR3: TGTGCCAGCAGTCTCACCGGGACAGGGGCTGGAAACACCATATATTTT.

The rearrangement links TRBV7-9 to TRBJ2-7; the D is unclear. This CDR3 has 11 residues. The V and J ends lost 2 bases and 3 bases respectively, with 2 bases between them. In germline, CDR1 is SEHNR, CDR2 FQNEAQ (reference sequence). The CDR3 here is CASSLNYEQYF. In DNA form, the CDR3 reads TGTGCCAGCAGCTTAAACTACGAGCAGTACTTC.